The entry below describes one T cell receptor beta chain. The antigen is undetermined. Mismatch with germline at one junction end may stem from a read error. The CDR3 is 14 residues long. The germline V gene has CDR1 MNHNS and CDR2 SASEGT. This sample's RNA came from whole unsorted tissue. Three rounds of nested PCR, following a modified ARM-PCR protocol, produced the TCRbeta library. A single record per CDR3 protein comes from TCRdb applying MiXCR to the multiplex PCR reads. Among 68,000 or so distinct CDR3 sequences listed, just under 60% were seen once. This record belongs to a study of tumor and adjacent non-tumor tissue in lung cancer. Study summary: Aged about 31 to 80 years, patients included roughly ten men and about five women with stage I to III disease. Study results and limitations: Tumor tissue had significantly higher TCR diversity than normal lung. Normal lung showed higher cumulative top 100 clone frequency than tumor. Higher tumor TCR diversity was associated with shorter survival.

The chain links TRBV6-1 to TRBJ1-2; D remains ambiguous. This clonotype was obtained from a man aged 50 to 60 with non-small cell lung cancer. The source material was lung tumor tissue. The CDR3 sequence is CASCEFLANDGYTF. The CDR3 region has the DNA TGTGCCAGCTGTGAATTCTTGGCAAATGATGGCTACACCTTC.